These 21 T cell receptor beta chains were all obtained from the same sample, sequenced in a study of identical twins. TCRdb processed the 5' RACE reads anew with MiXCR; each CDR3 protein has one entry. The repertoire holds approximately 550,000 distinct CDR3 sequences, with 20% to 25% as singletons. This same sample was also taken into another study, of yellow fever vaccine responses in identical twins.

The sample taken for sequencing was CD4+ T cells sorted from blood. These receptors all come from a young woman in good health.

This clonotype was counted only a few times. V usage is TRBV5-1 and J usage is TRBJ2-1; perhaps D is TRBD1 or TRBD2 (6 bases each). Trimming shortened V by 1 base and J by 0 bases, and 8 bases separated the two germline ends. The CDR3 is made up of 15 amino acids. The germline CDR1 and CDR2 sequences are SGHRS and YFSETQ. The CDR3 nucleotides read TGCGCCAGCAGCTTGAGGGGGGTCTCCTACAATGAGCAGTTCTTC. Its protein is CASSLRGVSYNEQFF. The full variable domain, rest sourced from reference TRBV5-1 and TRBJ2-1, is KAGVTQTPRYLIKTRGQQVTLSCSPISGHRSVSWYQQTPGQGLQFLFEYFSETQRNKGNFPGRFSGRQFSNSRSEMNVSTLELGDSALYLCASSLRGVSYNEQFFGPGTRLTVL.

The DNA for the CDR3 is TGTGCCAGCAGCGTACGCCAGACCCGGGATGAGCAGTTCTTC. Amino acid sequence: CASSVRQTRDEQFF. V and J are TRBV9 and TRBJ2-1; D is unresolved. With 1 base removed from V and 8 bases from J, the gap between germline ends came to 13 bases. The CDR3 loop spans 14 amino acids. Per germline, CDR1 SGDLS and CDR2 YYNGEE.

The chain recombines TRBV7-9 with TRBJ2-1, with TRBD2 matching over 13 bases. This CDR3 is 17 amino acids long. The V gene end was trimmed by 4 bases and the J gene end by 6 bases; junction bases not matched to a gene: 9. Looked up from germline, CDR1 is SEHNR and CDR2 is FQNEAQ (reference sequence). The CDR3 is CASSSFPGLAGFNEQFF. The CDR3 DNA follows: TGTGCCAGCAGCTCGTTCCCGGGACTAGCGGGATTCAATGAGCAGTTCTTC.

The rearrangement links TRBV12-3 or TRBV12-4 to TRBJ2-1, with a tentative D call TRBD2 (6 bases). The CDR3 is 17 amino acids. Trimming cost V 0 bases and J 2 bases, with 14 bases left between them. The CDR3 nucleotides are TGTGCCAGCAGTTTAGCGCGGGGCGGTACCCCCTACAATGAGCAGTTCTTC. As protein: CASSLARGGTPYNEQFF.

This clonotype has only a few counts. The rearrangement links TRBV12-3 or TRBV12-4 to TRBJ1-1; 10 nucleotides agree with TRBD1. V shed 5 bases and J 4 bases; nucleotides not matched to a gene: 10. The CDR3 is 16 amino acids. This CDR3 reads CASSPDRGQRGTEAFF. DNA for the CDR3: TGTGCCAGCAGTCCCGACAGGGGGCAAAGGGGCACTGAAGCTTTCTTT.

This clonotype has just a few counts. The chain joins TRBV28 to TRBJ2-2; 10 bases match TRBD2. Losses at the gene ends were 6 bases for V and 0 bases for J; bases not matched to a gene: 4. Germline V lookup: CDR1 MDHEN, CDR2 SYDVKM. This CDR3 region has 16 residues. In DNA form, the CDR3 reads TGTGCCAGCAGCCCAGGGACTAGCGCGAACACCGGGGAGCTGTTTTTT. It is translated as CASSPGTSANTGELFF.

In this sample, this clonotype turned up a few times. The V call is TRBV5-1, the J call TRBJ2-7; 7 bases align to TRBD2. The length of the CDR3 is 16 residues. The germline V gene encodes CDR1 SGHRS and CDR2 YFSETQ. Trimming cost V 0 bases and J 4 bases; bases outside gene matches: 10. The DNA for the CDR3 is TGCGCCAGCAGCTTGGAGGCTAGCGGACCGAAATACGAGCAGTACTTC. Its translation: CASSLEASGPKYEQYF.

The gene calls are TRBV2 and TRBJ2-5, with D uncertain. This CDR3 has 14 residues. Germline CDR1 SNHLY, CDR2 FYNNEI. Trimming shortened V by 1 base and J by 8 bases, and 14 bases separated the two germline ends. The CDR3 bases are TGTGCCAGCAGTGAAGGGGGTCCCCTAGGAACCCAGTACTTC. Translated, it gives CASSEGGPLGTQYF.

This clonotype was found a few times. This chain links TRBV2 with TRBJ2-2; TRBD2 aligns across 16 bases. Germline V lookup: CDR1 SNHLY, CDR2 FYNNEI. The CDR3 is 18 amino acids. The ends lost 6 bases at V and 3 bases at J; junction bases unmatched: 7. In nucleotides, the CDR3 is TGTGCCAGCAGCTCCCCGGGACTAGCGGGAGGGTACACCGGGGAGCTGTTTTTT. Translating gives CASSSPGLAGGYTGELFF.

V is TRBV28 and J is TRBJ2-5; 8 bases align to TRBD2. The CDR3 has 15 amino acids. Per the germline V gene, CDR1 is MDHEN and CDR2 is SYDVKM. With 2 bases clipped from V and 4 bases from J, the junction kept 6 bases outside the gene matches. The chain's CDR3 is CASSLPRSGRETQYF. CDR3 bases: TGTGCCAGCAGTTTACCCCGAAGCGGGAGAGAGACCCAGTACTTC.

J is TRBJ2-5 and V is TRBV12-3 or TRBV12-4; either TRBD1 or TRBD2 may supply D (5 bases each). Deletions cut 3 bases from V and 4 bases from J, with 12 bases between. This CDR3 spans 14 amino acids. The CDR3 coding sequence is TGTGCCAGCAGTTTCTTCGGGGACGGAGAGACCCAGTACTTC. It translates to CASSFFGDGETQYF.

V usage is TRBV29-1 and J usage is TRBJ2-3; D gene uncertain. Germline lookup yields CDR1 SQVTM and CDR2 ANQGSEA. This CDR3 is 12 amino acids long. The germline V and J ends were trimmed by 6 bases and 1 base, with 8 bases remaining between them. The CDR3 DNA reads TGCAGCGTCCTGGTGGGCACAGATACGCAGTATTTT. It encodes CSVLVGTDTQYF.

This chain joins TRBV18 and TRBJ2-6; TRBD1 is a possible D gene (5 bases). The CDR3 sequence is 15 residues long. The ends were cut back, 4 bases at V and 4 bases at J, with 11 bases in the middle. Per the germline V gene, CDR1 is KGHSH and CDR2 is LQKENI. In nucleotides, the CDR3 is TGTGCCAGCTCACACGGACAAGCCGGGGCCAACGTCCTGACTTTC. Residues: CASSHGQAGANVLTF.

The chain uses TRBV7-2 and TRBJ2-5, with unresolved D. V was shortened by 5 bases and J by 6 bases, with 13 bases between the two germline ends. Germline CDR1 is SGHTA and CDR2 is FQGNSA. This CDR3 has 13 amino acids. CDR3 residues: CASSPDYVQTQYF. CDR3 in DNA: TGTGCCAGCAGCCCGGATTATGTCCAGACCCAGTACTTC.

Only a few counts were recorded for this clonotype. The chain is built from TRBV6-5 and TRBJ2-1, with TRBD2 matching 14 bases. CDR1 MNHEY and CDR2 SVGAGI come from the germline V gene. With 4 bases clipped from V and 8 bases from J, the junction kept 13 bases outside the gene matches. This CDR3 spans 18 amino acids. The CDR3 reads CASSSPRLAGGPSDEQFF. The DNA of the CDR3 is TGTGCCAGCAGTTCCCCCCGACTAGCGGGAGGGCCGTCTGATGAGCAGTTCTTC.

This clonotype was observed at least ten times. This chain links TRBV5-1 with TRBJ2-1; 7 bases align to TRBD2. CDR1 and CDR2 (germline): SGHRS, YFSETQ. J lost 8 bases, V lost 0 bases, and 8 bases had no gene match. The length of the CDR3 is 15 residues. CDR3 sequence (DNA): TGCGCCAGCAGCTTGGTGGAGCAGCGGGGCGATGAGCAGTTCTTC. This gives the protein CASSLVEQRGDEQFF.

A few counts support this clonotype. CDR3 protein: CASSFTDRGRSPLHF. The CDR3 coding sequence is TGCGCCAGCAGCTTTACGGACAGGGGGCGTTCACCCCTCCACTTT. This rearrangement joins TRBV5-1 to TRBJ1-6, with 11 bases that match TRBD1. CDR3 length: 15 amino acids. Per germline, CDR1 SGHRS and CDR2 YFSETQ. After removal of 2 bases from V and 9 bases from J, the junction contained 4 bases not matched to a gene.

This clonotype was picked up a small number of times. The chain employs TRBV5-1 and TRBJ2-2; 10 nucleotides align to TRBD1. The length of the CDR3 is 15 residues. Trimming cost V 3 bases and J 5 bases; bases outside gene matches: 4. Germline CDR1 reads SGHRS; CDR2 reads YFSETQ. The CDR3 protein is CASSSRTGGTGELFF. The CDR3 nucleotides are TGCGCCAGCAGCTCGAGGACAGGGGGAACCGGGGAGCTGTTTTTT.

The chain uses TRBV6-2 or TRBV6-3 and TRBJ2-2; TRBD2 matches 7 bases. The germline CDR1 and CDR2 sequences are MNHEY and SVGEGT. This CDR3 has 17 residues. V dropped 8 bases and J dropped 3; count of bases not matched to a gene: 15. The CDR3 bases are TGTGCCAGCTGGGGACTATCAGCACTCCTTGACACCGGGGAGCTGTTTTTT. Translation gives CASWGLSALLDTGELFF.

This clonotype was detected a few times. The chain links TRBV28 to TRBJ2-5, with TRBD1 identical over 10 bases. CDR3 length: 16 residues. With 6 bases clipped from V and 2 bases from J, the junction kept 9 bases outside the gene matches. The V gene's germline CDR1 is MDHEN and CDR2 SYDVKM. The CDR3 sequence: CASSSIGDRGQETQYF. CDR3 coding DNA: TGTGCCAGCAGCTCAATCGGGGACAGGGGACAAGAGACCCAGTACTTC.

This clonotype was detected only a few times. The V and J genes are TRBV28 and TRBJ2-7, with 9 nucleotides matching TRBD1. The junction had 3 bases not matched to a gene; V was cut back by 6 bases and J by 0 bases. Per the germline V gene, CDR1 is MDHEN and CDR2 is SYDVKM. CDR3 length equals 14 residues. CDR3 residues: CASRGQGRSYEQYF. The CDR3 DNA follows: TGTGCCAGCAGGGGACAGGGCCGCTCCTACGAGCAGTACTTC.